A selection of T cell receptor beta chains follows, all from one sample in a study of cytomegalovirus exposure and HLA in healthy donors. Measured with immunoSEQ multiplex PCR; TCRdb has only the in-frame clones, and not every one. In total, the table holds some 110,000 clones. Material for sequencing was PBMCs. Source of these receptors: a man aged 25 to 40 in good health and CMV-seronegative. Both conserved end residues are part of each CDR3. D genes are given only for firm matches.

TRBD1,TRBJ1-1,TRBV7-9,TGTGCCAGCAGCTTAGGGGACAGGGTTGAAGCTTTCTTT,CASSLGDRVEAFF
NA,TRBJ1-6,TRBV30,TGTGCCTGGACAGGGGAAAGCTCCTATAATTCACCCCTCCACTTT,CAWTGESSYNSPLHF
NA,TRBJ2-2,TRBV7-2,TGTGCCAGCAGCAAGCAGGGCTCAGCGAACACCGGGGAGCTGTTTTTT,CASSKQGSANTGELFF
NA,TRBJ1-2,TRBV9,TGTGCCAGCACCACCGGGGTCGGCTATGGCTACACCTTC,CASTTGVGYGYTF
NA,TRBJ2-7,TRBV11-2,TGTGCCAGCAGCCCAATCCGATGGACAGATAGTTACGAGCAGTACTTC,CASSPIRWTDSYEQYF
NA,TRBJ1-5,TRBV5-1,TGCGCCAGCCGTGCCGAACCATCAAACACTCAGCCCCAGCATTTT,CASRAEPSNTQPQHF
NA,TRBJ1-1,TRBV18,TGTGCCAGCTCACCAACGGGCGGAGGGGCGACCCCTATGAACACTGAAGCTTTCTTT,CASSPTGGGATPMNTEAFF
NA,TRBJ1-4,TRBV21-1,TGTGCCAGTCCCGGGACAAATAATGAAAAACTGTTTTTT,CASPGTNNEKLFF
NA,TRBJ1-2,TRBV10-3,TGTGCCATCAGGCCCCCATCCGAGGACTATGGCTACACCTTC,CAIRPPSEDYGYTF
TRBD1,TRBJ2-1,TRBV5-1,TGCGCCAGCAGCAAGGGGACAGATAATACATACAATGAGCAGTTCTTC,CASSKGTDNTYNEQFF
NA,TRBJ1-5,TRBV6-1,TGTGCCAGCAGAGGCGGAGATAGGAGCAATCAGCCCCAGCATTTT,CASRGGDRSNQPQHF
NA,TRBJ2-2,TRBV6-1,TGTGCCAGCAGCCTTACCGGGGAGCTGTTTTTT,CASSLTGELFF
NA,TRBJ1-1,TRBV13,TGTGCCAGCAGCTTAGATTTAGGGGCAGCTGAAGCTTTCTTT,CASSLDLGAAEAFF
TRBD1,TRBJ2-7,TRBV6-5,TGTGCCAGCAGTTGGACAGGGGGATCCTACGAGCAGTACTTC,CASSWTGGSYEQYF
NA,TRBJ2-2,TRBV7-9,TGTGCCAGCAGACAAGGGGAGACTAGACTTTCACCCGGGGAGCTGTTTTTT,CASRQGETRLSPGELFF
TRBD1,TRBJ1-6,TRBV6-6,TGTGCCAGCAGCGGACAGGGGCCACTATATAATTCACCCCTCCACTTT,CASSGQGPLYNSPLHF
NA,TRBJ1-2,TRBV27,TGTGCCAGCAGCGATACAGGACCTTATGGCTACACCTTC,CASSDTGPYGYTF
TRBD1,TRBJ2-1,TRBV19,TGTGCCAGTGAGAAACAGGGGTTGAGGGGGAATGAGCAGTTCTTC,CASEKQGLRGNEQFF
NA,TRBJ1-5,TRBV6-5,TGTGCCAGCAGTTACAACAGGGATCATCAGCCCCAGCATTTT,CASSYNRDHQPQHF
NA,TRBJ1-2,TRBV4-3,TGCGCCAGCAGCCGGACTAAAAGCGGACACCTCTATGGCTACACCTTC,CASSRTKSGHLYGYTF
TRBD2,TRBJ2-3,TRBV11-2,TGTGCCAGCAGCTTAACTTCGGGGGGGCTGAGTACGCAGTATTTT,CASSLTSGGLSTQYF
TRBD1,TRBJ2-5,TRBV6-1,TGTGCCAGCAGTAAGACAGGGGTTCAAGAGACCCAGTACTTC,CASSKTGVQETQYF
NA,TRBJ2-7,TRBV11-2,TGTGCCAGCAGCGTAGAGCAGGGGCCCCACGAGCAGTACTTC,CASSVEQGPHEQYF
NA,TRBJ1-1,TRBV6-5,TGTGCCGCGCGGGGGGCTTCCGAAGCTTTCTTT,CAARGASEAFF
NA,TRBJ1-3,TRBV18,TGTGCCAGCTCACTCGACAGCTCTGGAAACACCATATATTTT,CASSLDSSGNTIYF
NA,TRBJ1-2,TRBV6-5,TGTGCCAGCAGTTTACAACGGACTGGGTATGGCTACACCTTC,CASSLQRTGYGYTF
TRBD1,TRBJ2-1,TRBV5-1,TGCGCCAGCAGCTTGGATGACAGGGGGGGGCACAATGAGCAGTTCTTC,CASSLDDRGGHNEQFF
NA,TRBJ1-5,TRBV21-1,TGTGCCAGCAGCAAAGTCCGTAGTAGACAGGGGGTGACTCAGCCCCAGCATTTT,CASSKVRSRQGVTQPQHF
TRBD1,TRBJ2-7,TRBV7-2,TGTGCCAGCAGCTTACAACAGGGGGCCCCCTACGAGCAGTACTTC,CASSLQQGAPYEQYF
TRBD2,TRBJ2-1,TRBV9,TGTGCCAGCAGCGTAGGGGGACTAGCGGCCTACAATGAGCAGTTCTTC,CASSVGGLAAYNEQFF
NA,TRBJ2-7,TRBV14,TGTGCCAGCAGCCGGAGTACGGGGGACGAGCAGTACTTC,CASSRSTGDEQYF
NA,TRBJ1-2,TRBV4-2,TGTGCCAGCAGCCAAGAATCCGGACATCCGAACTATGGCTACACCTTC,CASSQESGHPNYGYTF
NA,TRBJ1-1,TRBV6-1,TGTGCCAGCAGTGAGGGGTGGGGGGTGAACACTGAAGCTTTCTTT,CASSEGWGVNTEAFF
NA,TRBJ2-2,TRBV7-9,TGTGCCAGCAGCGTCCAGGGCCGCGACACCGGGGAGCTGTTTTTT,CASSVQGRDTGELFF
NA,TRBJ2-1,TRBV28,TGTGCCAGCAGCTCAGGGGATAAGCGAGTTGGTGAGCAGTTCTTC,CASSSGDKRVGEQFF
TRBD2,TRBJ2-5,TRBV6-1,TGTGCCAGCAGTGGGGGACTAGCGGGGGGACAAGAGACCCAGTACTTC,CASSGGLAGGQETQYF
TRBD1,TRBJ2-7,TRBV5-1,TGCGCCTGCCCCGACAGGGCGTCCTACGAGCAGTACTTC,CACPDRASYEQYF
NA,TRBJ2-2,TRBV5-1,TGCGCCAGCAGCTTGACCGGAGCGAACACCGGGGAGCTGTTTTTT,CASSLTGANTGELFF
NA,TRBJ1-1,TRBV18,TGTGCCAGCTCAGCCCTGGGCCCGAACACTGAAGCTTTCTTT,CASSALGPNTEAFF
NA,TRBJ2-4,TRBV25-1,TGTGCCAGCAGTGAATCAACCCAGTCCGTAGCCAAAAACATTCAGTACTTC,CASSESTQSVAKNIQYF
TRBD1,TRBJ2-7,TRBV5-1,TGCGCCAGCAGCTCCCAGGGGGCCCCCTACGAGCAGTACTTC,CASSSQGAPYEQYF
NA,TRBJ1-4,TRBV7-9,TGTGCCAGCAGTAGCCGGGGGACTGAAAAACTGTTTTTT,CASSSRGTEKLFF
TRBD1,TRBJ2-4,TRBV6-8,TGTGCCAGCAGTTATGACAGGGAAGGTGAAAACATTCAGTACTTC,CASSYDREGENIQYF
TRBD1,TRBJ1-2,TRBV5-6,TGTGCCAGCAGCTCCTTTACGGGACAGTTCATTTTATTTAAGTTC,CASSSFTGQFILFKF
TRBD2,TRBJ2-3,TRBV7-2,TGTGCCAGCACCCGTGGGCGCGGGGGGTTCACAGATACGCAGTATTTT,CASTRGRGGFTDTQYF
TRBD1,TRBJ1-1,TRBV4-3,TGCGCCAGCAGCCAATCAGCTGACAGGGCCACTGAAGCTTTCTTT,CASSQSADRATEAFF
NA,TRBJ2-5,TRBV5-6,TGTGCCAGCAGCTTTCAGGGCAGCAAAGAGACCCAGTACTTC,CASSFQGSKETQYF
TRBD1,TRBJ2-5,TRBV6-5,TGTGCCACCCATAGACAGGGGAGAGAGACCCAGTACTTC,CATHRQGRETQYF
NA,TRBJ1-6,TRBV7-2,TGTGCCAGCTCCAGGGAGGGCAGCGGGATCCCTAATTCACCCCTCCACTTT,CASSREGSGIPNSPLHF
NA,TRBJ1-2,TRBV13,TGTGCCAGCAGCTTAACTGTGATGGAGTATGGCTACACCTTC,CASSLTVMEYGYTF